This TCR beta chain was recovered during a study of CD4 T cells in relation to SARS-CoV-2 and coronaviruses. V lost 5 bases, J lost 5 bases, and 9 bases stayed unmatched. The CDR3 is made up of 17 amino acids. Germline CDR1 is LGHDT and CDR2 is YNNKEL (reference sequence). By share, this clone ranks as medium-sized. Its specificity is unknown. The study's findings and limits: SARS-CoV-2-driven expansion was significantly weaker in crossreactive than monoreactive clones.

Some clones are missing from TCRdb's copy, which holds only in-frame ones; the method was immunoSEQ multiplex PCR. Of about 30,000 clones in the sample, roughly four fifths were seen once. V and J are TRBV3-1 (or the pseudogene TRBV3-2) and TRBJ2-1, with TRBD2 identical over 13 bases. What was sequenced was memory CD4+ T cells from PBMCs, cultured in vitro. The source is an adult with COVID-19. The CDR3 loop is CASSTRTSGSINNEQFF. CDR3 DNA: TGTGCCAGCAGCACCCGGACTAGCGGGAGCATCAACAATGAGCAGTTCTTC.